These 28 T cell receptor beta chains were sequenced from one sample in a study of blood T cell repertoires in COVID-19. Sequencing was performed with immunoSEQ multiplex PCR; in TCRdb, only in-frame clones are kept and a portion is missing. The data hold over 120,000 clones, with 60% to 85% observed a single time. Sequencing was performed on peripheral blood. The receptors derive from a woman of 80 years or more with active or convalescent COVID-19.

This clone has only a few counts. The rearrangement joins TRBV1 to TRBJ1-2; TRBD1, as called in the table, went unchecked against the DNA. TRBV1 is classified as a pseudogene. The CDR3 spans 22 residues. CDR3 loop: CTSSQPMGWRRERFEGANGYTF. Written as DNA, the CDR3 is TGCACCAGCAGCCAGCCAATGGGGTGGAGAAGGGAAAGGTTTGAAGGGGCCAATGGCTACACCTTC.

This clone was picked up a small number of times. The chain carries TRBV4-2 and TRBJ2-7; 10 nucleotides align to TRBD1. The CDR3 runs 16 residues. Trimming cost V 1 base and J 5 bases; bases outside gene matches: 8. Per germline, CDR1 LGHNA and CDR2 YNFKEQ. The CDR3 is CASSQAVGQGSHEQYF. The DNA of the CDR3 is TGTGCCAGCAGCCAAGCCGTGGGACAGGGGAGCCACGAGCAGTACTTC.

V usage is TRBV7-3 and J usage is TRBJ1-6; 10 nucleotides agree with TRBD1. V shed 5 bases and J 10 bases; nucleotides not matched to a gene: 8. This CDR3 has 15 amino acids. The germline V gene encodes CDR1 SGHTA and CDR2 FQGTGA. The DNA for the CDR3 is TGTGCCAGCAGCCAACTGACAGGGGGCCAATCACCCCTCCACTTT. This codes for CASSQLTGGQSPLHF.

The rearrangement uses TRBV7-6 and TRBJ1-3; maybe TRBD1 (6 bases). CDR3 size: 13 residues. Germline CDR1 and CDR2: SGHVS and FNYEAQ. In nucleotides, the CDR3 is TGTGGAGGGGGATCTGGTTCTGGAAACACCATATATTTT. Translation gives CGGGSGSGNTIYF. Drawing the rest from reference TRBV7-6 and TRBJ1-3, the complete variable domain is GAGVSQSPRYKVTKRGQDVALRCDPISGHVSLYWYRQALGQGPEFLTYFNYEAQQDKSGLPNDRFSAERPEGSISTLTIQRTEQRDSAMYRCGGGSGSGNTIYFGEGSWLTVV.

This clone was seen only a few times. The chain has TRBV3-1 (or the pseudogene TRBV3-2) and TRBJ1-5, with TRBD1 matching 7 bases. Trimming at V came to 0 bases and at J to 7 bases, leaving 6 bases not matched to a gene. The CDR3 loop spans 15 amino acids. The germline gives CDR1 LGHDT, CDR2 YNNKEL (reference sequence). The CDR3 DNA follows: TGTGCCAGCAGCCAAGACAGGGGGTTAAGCCAGCCCCAGCATTTT. This gives the protein CASSQDRGLSQPQHF.

A few counts support this clone. The chain joins TRBV10-3 to TRBJ2-2; possible D gene TRBD1, 6 bases. The CDR3 has 15 residues. V dropped 3 bases and J dropped 4 bases, with 12 bases sitting between them. The germline gives CDR1 ENHRY, CDR2 SYGVKD. CDR3: CAISDRGGPTGELFF. CDR3 in DNA: TGTGCCATCAGTGACAGGGGTGGACCCACCGGGGAGCTGTTTTTT.

The chain carries TRBV7-6 and TRBJ2-2, with TRBD2 matching 11 bases. The CDR3 is 15 residues long. After removal of 4 bases from V and 4 bases from J, the junction contained 2 bases not matched to a gene. From germline, CDR1 is SGHVS and CDR2 FNYEAQ. DNA of the CDR3: TGTGCCAGCAGCTCACTAGCGGGGGCCACCGGGGAGCTGTTTTTT. Its protein product is CASSSLAGATGELFF. Full variable domain (remainder filled in from reference TRBV7-6 and TRBJ2-2): GAGVSQSPRYKVTKRGQDVALRCDPISGHVSLYWYRQALGQGPEFLTYFNYEAQQDKSGLPNDRFSAERPEGSISTLTIQRTEQRDSAMYRCASSSLAGATGELFFGEGSRLTVL.

The chain is built from TRBV9 and TRBJ2-2, with 11 bases matching TRBD2. The CDR3 is made up of 19 amino acids. Germline CDR1 and CDR2: SGDLS and YYNGEE. J gave up 5 bases and V 3 bases, and 15 bases lay outside the gene matches. Here the CDR3 reads CASSALRGSGGAGTGELFF. DNA for the CDR3: TGTGCCAGCAGCGCCCTTCGGGGTAGCGGGGGGGCCGGAACCGGGGAGCTGTTTTTT.

The chain recombines TRBV28 with TRBJ1-6; tentatively, D is TRBD1 (6 bases). There are 15 residues in the CDR3. Per germline, CDR1 MDHEN and CDR2 SYDVKM. V was clipped by 1 base and J by 3 bases, with 7 bases between them. Written as DNA, the CDR3 is TGTGCCAGCAGTTTATTGGGACACTATAATTCACCCCTCCACTTT. Translated, it gives CASSLLGHYNSPLHF.

The chain employs TRBV3-1 (or the pseudogene TRBV3-2) and TRBJ2-2; 8 bases are shared with TRBD1. Trimming at V came to 3 bases and at J to 5 bases, leaving 8 bases not matched to a gene. This CDR3 region has 16 residues. Germline CDR1 is LGHDT and CDR2 is YNNKEL (reference sequence). The CDR3: CASSHGQGASTGELFF. CDR3 DNA sequence: TGTGCCAGCAGCCATGGGCAGGGGGCTTCGACCGGGGAGCTGTTTTTT.

The chain recombines TRBV6-5 with TRBJ1-5; no reliable D call. Germline CDR1 and CDR2: MNHEY and SVGAGI. CDR3 size: 13 residues. Trimming took 6 bases from V and 4 from J, leaving 10 bases between them. The CDR3 DNA reads TGTGCCAGCAGACGCGACACGAATCAGCCCCAGCATTTT. Translating it yields CASRRDTNQPQHF.

This chain links TRBV12-3 or TRBV12-4 with TRBJ1-1; TRBD1 is a possible D gene (5 bases). With 6 bases removed from V and 6 bases from J, the gap between germline ends came to 14 bases. The CDR3 spans 13 residues. The DNA of the CDR3 is TGTGCCAGCAGCCAGGGTGGCAGCGCTGAAGCTTTCTTT. Translating gives CASSQGGSAEAFF.

V and J are TRBV28 and TRBJ2-7, with 9 bases matching TRBD1. V shed 3 bases, J shed 3 bases, and the junction held 3 bases outside the gene matches. Germline lookup yields CDR1 MDHEN and CDR2 SYDVKM. The CDR3 length is 14 residues. Written as DNA, the CDR3 is TGTGCCAGCAGTTTGGGACAGGGTGGCTACGAGCAGTACTTC. It yields the protein CASSLGQGGYEQYF.

The rearrangement uses TRBV4-1 and TRBJ1-1; a weak D match, TRBD1 (5 bases). CDR1 is MGHRA, CDR2 YSYEKL, per germline. This CDR3 spans 14 amino acids. V was clipped by 1 base and J by 3 bases, with 9 bases between them. The CDR3 nucleotides read TGCGCCAGCAGCCAAGTGGGGCGGTACACTGAAGCTTTCTTT. It yields the protein CASSQVGRYTEAFF.

The V gene is TRBV7-8, the J gene TRBJ2-3, with 7 bases that match TRBD2. CDR1 is SGHVS and CDR2 is FQNEAQ in the germline V gene. The CDR3 is 14 residues long. The trim removed 1 base at V and 15 bases at J, leaving 13 bases unmatched. The CDR3 DNA is TGTGCCAGCAGCTTAGGGGAAGCGGCTAGCGGTTTTTATTTT. This sequence encodes CASSLGEAASGFYF.

Regarding this clone: Relative to the germline gene, one junction end is altered; a read error may explain this. The chain combines TRBV7-7 with TRBJ2-5; TRBD1 matches 9 bases. Germline assignment: CDR1 SSHAT and CDR2 FNYEAQ (reference sequence). The CDR3 has 16 residues. CDR3 DNA sequence: TGTGCTAGCAGCTGGGGACAGGGCCCCGGCCAAGAGACCCAGTACTTC. Translation: CASSWGQGPGQETQYF.

This clone was counted a few times. This sequence joins TRBV7-2 and TRBJ1-6; 8 bases fit TRBD1. V shed 5 bases, J shed 5 bases, and the junction held 11 bases outside the gene matches. The CDR3 spans 17 residues. Germline V gives CDR1 SGHTA, CDR2 FQGNSA. The CDR3 bases are TGTGCCAGCAGCCCAACCCCGGACAGGGTTAATAATTCACCCCTCCACTTT. This encodes CASSPTPDRVNNSPLHF.

V usage is TRBV5-1 and J usage is TRBJ2-1; 15 nucleotides line up with TRBD2. The V segment lost 1 base and the J segment 8 bases; nucleotides outside the gene matches: 10. Germline V lookup: CDR1 SGHRS, CDR2 YFSETQ. The CDR3 spans 18 residues. The CDR3 bases are TGCGCCAGCAGCTTGTTAGCCTCGGGACTAGCGGGGGGTGATGAGCAGTTCTTC. Translated: CASSLLASGLAGGDEQFF. Filled out from reference TRBV5-1 and TRBJ2-1, the complete variable domain reads KAGVTQTPRYLIKTRGQQVTLSCSPISGHRSVSWYQQTPGQGLQFLFEYFSETQRNKGNFPGRFSGRQFSNSRSEMNVSTLELGDSALYLCASSLLASGLAGGDEQFFGPGTRLTVL.

This clone is a singleton in its sample. As DNA, the CDR3 is TGCGCCAGCAGACGGGACTACCTTCGGGGTGAAAAACTGTTTTTT. This translates into CASRRDYLRGEKLFF. The V gene is TRBV5-1, the J gene TRBJ1-4, with D perhaps matching TRBD1 (5 bases). Germline V gene lookup returns CDR1 SGHRS and CDR2 YFSETQ. CDR3 length equals 15 residues. V was clipped by 5 bases and J by 7 bases, with 18 bases between them.

This clone was detected a few times. The chain has TRBV7-8 and TRBJ1-5, with a possible D match to TRBD1 (5 bases). This CDR3 has 16 residues. V was clipped by 5 bases and J by 0 bases, with 14 bases between them. The V gene's germline CDR1 is SGHVS and CDR2 FQNEAQ. Here the CDR3 reads CASSPDSLYSNQPQHF. The CDR3 DNA reads TGTGCCAGCAGCCCCGACAGCCTTTATAGCAATCAGCCCCAGCATTTT.

The chain employs TRBV28 and TRBJ2-5; D possibly corresponds to TRBD2 (6 bases). V lost 6 bases and J lost 5, with 16 bases in between. The germline V gene encodes CDR1 MDHEN and CDR2 SYDVKM. The CDR3 consists of 14 residues. The CDR3 DNA is TGTGCCAGCAGGGGTTCGGGCGGGGAGGAGACCCAGTACTTC. Encoded protein: CASRGSGGEETQYF.

A single count supports this clone. The chain employs TRBV5-4 and TRBJ1-2, with D uncertain. CDR1 and CDR2 (germline): SGHNT, YYREEE (reference sequence). V shed 1 base and J shed 6 bases, with 10 bases lying between them. CDR3 length equals 13 residues. CDR3 amino acids: CASSLPGWNGYTF. CDR3 DNA sequence: TGTGCCAGCAGCTTGCCGGGGTGGAATGGCTACACCTTC. Full variable domain (missing parts from reference TRBV5-4 and TRBJ1-2): ETGVTQSPTHLIKTRGQQVTLRCSSQSGHNTVSWYQQALGQGPQFIFQYYREEENGRGNFPPRFSGLQFPNYSSELNVNALELDDSALYLCASSLPGWNGYTFGSGTRLTVV.

The J gene is TRBJ2-1, the V gene TRBV2; 10 nucleotides agree with TRBD2. CDR1 and CDR2 from the germline V gene are SNHLY and FYNNEI. Unmatched junction bases numbered 14, after V lost 2 bases and J lost 4 bases. The CDR3 loop spans 19 amino acids. The CDR3 region has the DNA TGTGCCAGCAGTGAAAGGGCTAGCGGGGGCCTATACCTATACAATGAGCAGTTCTTC. Protein product: CASSERASGGLYLYNEQFF.

This clone occurred many times. The V call is TRBV5-1, the J call TRBJ1-1, with unresolved D. V lost 0 bases and J 1 base, leaving 10 bases between the germline ends. This CDR3 has 15 amino acids. CDR1 SGHRS and CDR2 YFSETQ come from the germline V gene. Here the CDR3 reads CASSLGGRGNTEAFF. The CDR3 DNA reads TGCGCCAGCAGCTTGGGTGGACGGGGGAACACTGAAGCTTTCTTT.

The rearrangement uses TRBV18 and TRBJ2-1; 7 bases line up with TRBD2. CDR1 and CDR2 from the germline V gene are KGHSH and LQKENI. The CDR3 sequence is 16 residues long. V trimming: 3 bases; J trimming: 2 bases; junction bases outside the gene matches: 7. The CDR3 DNA reads TGTGCCAGCTCACCCGAGCGGGGTGGGACCTACAATGAGCAGTTCTTC. The encoded protein is CASSPERGGTYNEQFF.

The chain is built from TRBV6-5 and TRBJ2-6, with a possible D match to TRBD2 (5 bases). V lost 6 bases and J lost 3, with 9 bases in between. The CDR3 runs 14 residues. Per germline, CDR1 MNHEY and CDR2 SVGAGI. The DNA for the CDR3 is TGTGCCAGCAGGAGGGTGGGTGGGGCCAACGTCCTGACTTTC. Protein: CASRRVGGANVLTF.

This clone occurred many times. This chain joins TRBV6-2 or TRBV6-3 and TRBJ1-2, with 8 bases aligning to TRBD1. The CDR3 is 16 residues long. The V gene end was trimmed by 2 bases and the J gene end by 4 bases; junction bases not matched to a gene: 9. CDR1 MNHEY and CDR2 SVGEGT come from the germline V gene. CDR3 region: CASSYPTATGGYGYTF. CDR3 DNA sequence: TGTGCCAGCAGTTACCCGACGGCAACAGGGGGCTATGGCTACACCTTC.

This chain joins TRBV19 and TRBJ1-2, with D possibly matching TRBD1 (5 bases). Germline assignment: CDR1 LNHDA and CDR2 SQIVND (reference sequence). Trimming shortened V by 3 bases and J by 4 bases, and 18 bases separated the two germline ends. This CDR3 comprises 16 residues. The DNA of the CDR3 is TGTGCCAGTAGTATTTCTCGGGGGTCGACGGCCTATGGCTACACCTTC. The encoded protein is CASSISRGSTAYGYTF.